These 19 T cell receptor beta chains came from one sample sequenced in a study of CD8+CD57+ T cells in acquired aplastic anemia (dated by TCRdb to the late 2010s). Sequencing was performed on an Illumina HiSeq 2000. Genomic DNA was used as template for profiling of TCR beta VDJ combinations and CDR3 sequences. TCRdb reprocessing: public reads trimmed at Q25 with fastp, clones called with MiXCR, in-frame beta chains kept. Entries that share a CDR3 protein sequence are merged under the most common genes and DNA. The sample table shows approximately 170,000 distinct CDR3 sequences, and about 64% are seen once. Of the sample, 45% to 55% falls within the top ten clones. Specimen: sorted CD4+, CD8+, or CD8+CD57+ T cells (not recorded which) from PBMCs. The receptors come from a human donor in good health.

The chain carries TRBV6-4 and TRBJ2-3, with TRBD2 matching 11 bases. V gave up 8 bases and J gave up 4 bases; unmatched junction bases: 11. Germline V lookup: CDR1 MRHNA, CDR2 SNTAGT. The CDR3 runs to 16 residues. CDR3 in DNA: TGTGCCAGCCGGGGACTAGCGGTCCAGCCCGCAGATACGCAGTATTTT. As protein: CASRGLAVQPADTQYF.

This clonotype has a count of ten or more. This sequence joins TRBV20-1 and TRBJ2-7; TRBD2 aligns across 11 bases. This CDR3 is built from 13 residues. J was trimmed by 2 bases and V by 6 bases; bases with no gene match: 3. Germline V gene data show CDR1 as DFQATT and CDR2 as SNEGSKA (reference sequence). The CDR3 nucleotides read TGCAGTGCCGGGACTAGCGGTACCTACGAGCAGTACTTC. Its protein product is CSAGTSGTYEQYF.

The chain uses TRBV20-1 and TRBJ2-3; D is uncertain. V was shortened by 4 bases and J by 4 bases, with 6 bases between the two germline ends. This CDR3 spans 11 amino acids. Germline values: CDR1 DFQATT, CDR2 SNEGSKA (reference sequence). The DNA of the CDR3 is TGCAGTGCTAACCGGGCAGATACGCAGTATTTT. It encodes CSANRADTQYF.

This clonotype was seen at least ten times. The chain combines TRBV7-9 with TRBJ2-1; no clear D. The CDR3 loop spans 14 amino acids. Germline-derived CDR1 and CDR2 are SEHNR and FQNEAQ (reference sequence). Trimming left V 1 base short and J 6 bases short, with 10 bases between. For the CDR3, the DNA is TGTGCCAGCAGCTTAGTTGTCTGGGGCAATGAGCAGTTCTTC. Translating it yields CASSLVVWGNEQFF.

This clonotype was counted ten times or more. The J gene is TRBJ2-3, the V gene TRBV20-1, with D possibly matching TRBD2 (6 bases). This CDR3 region has 17 residues. Trimming took 6 bases from V and 3 from J, leaving 25 bases between them. Germline V lookup: CDR1 DFQATT, CDR2 SNEGSKA (reference sequence). The CDR3 reads CSAFRLGLGEETDTQYF. The DNA of the CDR3 is TGCAGTGCCTTCCGCCTCGGGTTGGGGGAGGAAACAGATACGCAGTATTTT.

V gene TRBV2 combines with J gene TRBJ1-1; TRBD1 might be the D (5 bases). Germline lookup yields CDR1 SNHLY and CDR2 FYNNEI. V was cut by 6 bases and J by 1 base, with 9 bases left in between. This CDR3 comprises 13 residues. CDR3 nucleotides: TGTGCCAGCAGGGGACGGTCGAACACTGAAGCTTTCTTT. Its protein product is CASRGRSNTEAFF.

This chain connects TRBV19 to TRBJ1-1; 11 bases are shared with TRBD1. The CDR3 length is 17 residues. CDR1 is LNHDA, CDR2 SQIVND, per germline (reference sequence). With 5 bases clipped from V and 6 bases from J, the junction kept 14 bases outside the gene matches. The CDR3 coding sequence is TGTGCCAGTAGTGTCAACCGGGACAGGGGGGTCGAAGCTGAAGCTTTCTTT. Its protein product is CASSVNRDRGVEAEAFF. The entire variable domain, with the rest obtained from reference TRBV19 and TRBJ1-1, is as follows: DGGITQSPKYLFRKEGQNVTLSCEQNLNHDAMYWYRQDPGQGLRLIYYSQIVNDFQKGDIAEGYSVSREKKESFPLTVTSAQKNPTAFYLCASSVNRDRGVEAEAFFGQGTRLTVV.

Ten or more counts support this clonotype. The J gene is TRBJ1-5, the V gene TRBV12-3 or TRBV12-4; no definite D call. V lost 1 base to trimming and J lost 0 bases, with 10 bases between them. The CDR3 has 16 amino acids. CDR3 sequence: CASSLDSLYSNQPQHF. Written as DNA, the CDR3 is TGTGCCAGCAGTTTAGACAGTTTATATAGCAATCAGCCCCAGCATTTT.

As regards this clonotype: One end of the junction is discordant with germline, which a read error may explain. The chain uses TRBV10-2 and TRBJ2-2; 9 bases fit TRBD1. The germline V gene has CDR1 WSHSY and CDR2 SAAADI. The CDR3 length is 13 residues. The CDR3 DNA is TGCGCCAGCAGCACAGGGGGCACTGGGGAGCTGTTATTT. Protein sequence: CASSTGGTGELLF.

This clonotype was detected ten times or more. The V and J genes are TRBV6-5 and TRBJ2-5; D possibly uses TRBD1 or TRBD2 (5 bases each). V lost 6 bases, J lost 1 base, and 12 bases lay in between. Looked up from germline, CDR1 is MNHEY and CDR2 is SVGAGI. This CDR3 region has 14 residues. This CDR3 is CASRQSGLQETQYF. CDR3 in DNA: TGTGCCAGCAGGCAGTCGGGGCTCCAAGAGACCCAGTACTTC.

This rearrangement joins TRBV2 to TRBJ1-5; 9 bases map to TRBD1. Germline assignment: CDR1 SNHLY and CDR2 FYNNEI. V was clipped by 9 bases and J by 5 bases; unmatched bases: 5. This CDR3 region has 13 residues. The CDR3 spells CASNTGGYQPQHF. CDR3 sequence (DNA): TGTGCCAGTAATACAGGGGGCTATCAGCCCCAGCATTTT.

The rearrangement uses TRBV19 and TRBJ1-2; D is unclear. V gave up 6 bases and J gave up 5 bases, with 13 bases separating them. In germline, CDR1 is LNHDA, CDR2 SQIVND (reference sequence). There are 13 residues in the CDR3. CDR3 coding DNA: TGTGCCAGTAGGGACTACGAGGATTATGGCTACACCTTC. Its protein is CASRDYEDYGYTF.

This chain uses TRBV24-1 with TRBJ1-2; D uncertain. From germline, CDR1 is KGHDR and CDR2 SFDVKD. There are 15 residues in the CDR3. Trimming removed 4 bases from V and 3 bases from J, with 14 bases in between. For the CDR3, the DNA is TGTGCCACCAGTGACCCTTCGGCAGCGGACTATGGCTACACCTTC. It encodes CATSDPSAADYGYTF.

This chain connects TRBV9 to TRBJ2-6, with D unresolved. The CDR3 contains 15 residues. Trimming removed 4 bases at V and 3 bases at J, with 11 bases between. CDR1 is SGDLS, CDR2 YYNGEE, per germline. The CDR3 nucleotides are TGTGCCAGCAGCCAAGATCGGTTTGGGGCCAACGTCCTGACTTTC. As protein: CASSQDRFGANVLTF.

To note about this clonotype: At one end the junction does not follow the germline gene, possibly because of a read error. The V and J genes are TRBV24-1 and TRBJ1-5; no clear D gene. The CDR3 runs 12 residues. Germline V gene sequence: CDR1 KGHDR, CDR2 SFDVKD. The DNA of the CDR3 is TGTGCCACCAGTGATGGGCAGCAGCCTCAGCATTTT. This sequence encodes CATSDGQQPQHF.

This clonotype came up many times. This sequence joins TRBV5-6 and TRBJ1-1, with D unclear. Trimming cost V 4 bases and J 2 bases, with 12 bases left between them. The CDR3 spans 14 residues. The germline V gene has CDR1 SGHDT and CDR2 YYEEEE. Written as DNA, the CDR3 is TGTGCCAGCAGCGTCCTATACACAAACACTGAAGCTTTCTTT. Its translation: CASSVLYTNTEAFF.

At least ten counts were recorded for this clonotype. V gene TRBV24-1 combines with J gene TRBJ2-5; D gene ambiguous. V lost 2 bases, J lost 2 bases, and 11 bases lay in between. The CDR3 consists of 15 residues. Germline values: CDR1 KGHDR, CDR2 SFDVKD. In nucleotides, the CDR3 is TGTGCCACCAGTGATTCCGGGCCGACTCAAGAGACCCAGTACTTC. This sequence encodes CATSDSGPTQETQYF.

This clonotype came up many times. The gene calls are TRBV19 and TRBJ1-1, with TRBD1 as a possible D gene (5 bases). Per germline, CDR1 LNHDA and CDR2 SQIVND (reference sequence). Trimming took off 3 bases at V and 5 bases at J, with 7 bases between the two ends. CDR3 length: 12 residues. CDR3 residues: CASSIGATEAFF. In DNA, the CDR3 is TGTGCCAGTAGTATCGGGGCAACTGAAGCTTTCTTT.

The chain employs TRBV9 and TRBJ2-1, with TRBD2 matching over 11 bases. V lost 3 bases, J lost 4 bases, and 3 bases stayed unmatched. Germline lookup yields CDR1 SGDLS and CDR2 YYNGEE. The CDR3 covers 15 residues. The CDR3 region is CASSERTSGYNEQFF. The DNA of the CDR3 is TGTGCCAGCAGCGAGAGGACTAGCGGGTACAATGAGCAGTTCTTC.